The 20 T cell receptor beta chains given below trace back to one sample, sequenced in a study of CD8 T cells in ankylosing spondylitis. General study findings and limits: For ankylosing spondylitis blood, a TCR beta motif of 7 or 8 highly homologous variants appeared characteristic.

What these receptors recognize is not known. TCRdb reprocessed the 5' RACE reads via MiXCR and lists one record per CDR3 protein. This repertoire shows 800,000 to 900,000 distinct CDR3 sequences, around 11% found once; its top ten account for less than 0.65%. The specimen was blood, either unsorted or a sorted T cell fraction (not recorded which). The source of these receptors is a male donor with ankylosing spondylitis.

The V and J genes are TRBV12-3 or TRBV12-4 and TRBJ1-2; 8 bases align to TRBD1. J was trimmed by 8 bases and V by 5 bases; bases with no gene match: 13. CDR3 size: 15 residues. The CDR3 DNA follows: TGTGCCAGCAGTCCACCCTCCAGGGGGCCCGGAGGCTACACCTTC. Its protein is CASSPPSRGPGGYTF.

This clonotype was recorded at least ten times. The genes are TRBV18 and TRBJ2-3; a possible D gene is TRBD2 (6 bases). From germline, CDR1 is KGHSH and CDR2 LQKENI. Trimming shortened V by 8 bases and J by 2 bases, and 14 bases separated the two germline ends. The CDR3 contains 14 residues. The CDR3 spells CASSPAGNTDTQYF. CDR3 DNA: TGTGCCAGCAGCCCCGCGGGAAACACAGATACGCAGTATTTT.

This clonotype was counted many times. The chain employs TRBV7-2 and TRBJ1-1; D might be TRBD1 (5 bases). V was clipped by 5 bases and J by 0 bases, with 13 bases between them. The germline V gene encodes CDR1 SGHTA and CDR2 FQGNSA. CDR3 length equals 15 residues. CDR3 nucleotide sequence: TGTGCCAGCAGCGTACAGACAGCCATGAACACTGAAGCTTTCTTT. It specifies CASSVQTAMNTEAFF.

This clonotype came up many times. The V call is TRBV20-1, the J call TRBJ2-3, with D maybe TRBD1 (6 bases). Germline V gene data show CDR1 as DFQATT and CDR2 as SNEGSKA (reference sequence). This CDR3 has 14 amino acids. Trimming removed 5 bases from V and 0 bases from J, with 12 bases in between. The CDR3 nucleotides read TGCAGTGCTGTACAGGGACCCAGCACAGATACGCAGTATTTT. It codes for CSAVQGPSTDTQYF.

The rearrangement links TRBV20-1 to TRBJ1-2; maybe TRBD1 (6 bases). The germline V gene has CDR1 DFQATT and CDR2 SNEGSKA (reference sequence). This CDR3 has 14 amino acids. With 6 bases removed from V and 4 bases from J, the gap between germline ends came to 18 bases. This chain's CDR3 is CSAEGGALSYGYTF. The CDR3 DNA reads TGCAGTGCCGAGGGGGGGGCGCTTAGCTATGGCTACACCTTC.

The chain couples TRBV20-1 to TRBJ1-4; 7 positions agree with TRBD1. This CDR3 has 13 residues. Trimming at V came to 4 bases and at J to 7 bases, leaving 6 bases not matched to a gene. Per germline, CDR1 DFQATT and CDR2 SNEGSKA (reference sequence). The CDR3 spells CSATPGQIEKLFF. As DNA, the CDR3 is TGCAGTGCTACCCCGGGACAGATTGAAAAACTGTTTTTT.

This chain uses TRBV20-1 with TRBJ1-1, with D hard to call. The CDR3 totals 11 residues. Per germline, CDR1 DFQATT and CDR2 SNEGSKA (reference sequence). Trimming removed 5 bases at V and 6 bases at J, with 10 bases between. CDR3 loop: CSAYSFAEAFF. CDR3 nucleotide sequence: TGCAGTGCTTACTCGTTCGCTGAAGCTTTCTTT.

This clonotype was seen ten or more times. This chain joins TRBV20-1 and TRBJ2-3; the D gene is possibly TRBD2 (7 bases). Germline V gene data show CDR1 as DFQATT and CDR2 as SNEGSKA (reference sequence). Trimming took 7 bases from V and 4 from J, leaving 15 bases between them. The CDR3 length is 13 residues. The CDR3: CSVRGGGADTQYF. For the CDR3, the DNA is TGCAGTGTCCGGGGAGGGGGGGCAGATACGCAGTATTTT.

This clonotype was observed many times. The J gene is TRBJ2-3, the V gene TRBV12-3 or TRBV12-4; TRBD2 matches at 9 bases. The CDR3 is 13 residues long. V lost 5 bases to trimming and J lost 4 bases; unmatched junction nucleotides: 1. The CDR3 coding sequence is TGTGCCAGCAGTGGGACTAGCTCAGATACGCAGTATTTT. It encodes CASSGTSSDTQYF.

The genes are TRBV6-1 and TRBJ1-1; 10 nucleotides align to TRBD1. CDR1 MNHNS and CDR2 SASEGT come from the germline V gene. The J segment lost 7 bases and the V segment lost 4 bases, leaving 6 bases of the junction unmatched. The CDR3 loop spans 14 amino acids. The CDR3 is CASSAGTGAFEAFF. Here the CDR3 DNA reads TGTGCCAGCAGTGCCGGGACAGGGGCCTTTGAAGCTTTCTTT.

The V gene is TRBV5-1, the J gene TRBJ2-5; TRBD1 aligns across 8 bases. V lost 3 bases and J lost 5; bases outside the gene matches: 6. The length of the CDR3 is 14 residues. CDR1 is SGHRS, CDR2 YFSETQ, per germline. For the CDR3, the DNA is TGCGCCAGCAGCTCAAGGACAGGGTTCGAGACCCAGTACTTC. Its translation: CASSSRTGFETQYF.

The CDR3 DNA reads TGCAGTGCCAGTAGCGGGAGGCTCACAGATACGCAGTATTTT. Translation gives CSASSGRLTDTQYF. The J gene is TRBJ2-3, the V gene TRBV20-1, with 10 positions matching TRBD2. Germline V gene lookup returns CDR1 DFQATT and CDR2 SNEGSKA (reference sequence). V dropped 6 bases and J dropped 2; count of bases not matched to a gene: 5. This CDR3 is 14 amino acids long.

This clonotype has more than one count but fewer than ten. The chain joins TRBV9 to TRBJ2-1; no clear D. The CDR3 consists of 13 residues. The V and J ends lost 4 bases and 4 bases respectively, with 9 bases between them. Per germline, CDR1 SGDLS and CDR2 YYNGEE. The CDR3 nucleotides read TGTGCCAGCAGCCTGTTCTTGTACAATGAGCAGTTCTTC. The encoded protein is CASSLFLYNEQFF.

This clonotype was picked up a small number of times. The chain uses TRBV20-1 and TRBJ2-7, with TRBD2 identical over 15 bases. Germline-derived CDR1 and CDR2 are DFQATT and SNEGSKA (reference sequence). The J segment lost 0 bases and the V segment lost 1 base, leaving 1 base of the junction unmatched. This CDR3 comprises 16 residues. This chain's CDR3 is CSARGTSGRASYEQYF. CDR3 bases: TGCAGTGCTAGAGGGACTAGCGGGAGGGCCTCCTACGAGCAGTACTTC.

The sample holds many counts of this clonotype. The V gene is TRBV20-1, the J gene TRBJ2-5, with D unresolved. Germline V gives CDR1 DFQATT, CDR2 SNEGSKA (reference sequence). The V end lost 6 bases, the J end lost 3 bases, and 11 bases lay between the germline ends. This CDR3 has 12 amino acids. CDR3 nucleotide sequence: TGCAGTGCCAACAAGGCAGAAGAGACCCAGTACTTC. Amino acids: CSANKAEETQYF.

This sequence joins TRBV29-1 and TRBJ1-1, with no clear D. The V end lost 6 bases, the J end lost 1 base, and 15 bases lay between the germline ends. CDR3 length: 14 amino acids. Looked up from germline, CDR1 is SQVTM and CDR2 is ANQGSEA. CDR3 nucleotide sequence: TGCAGCGTCTGCGCCCAGGTCGCGAACACTGAAGCTTTCTTT. Its translation is CSVCAQVANTEAFF. Variable domain in full (rest from reference TRBV29-1 and TRBJ1-1): SAVISQKPSRDICQRGTSLTIQCQVDSQVTMMFWYRQQPGQSLTLIATANQGSEATYESGFVIDKFPISRPNLTFSTLTVSNMSPEDSSIYLCSVCAQVANTEAFFGQGTRLTVV.

This clonotype appeared a few times. The CDR3 here is CASSENLGTEAFF. The CDR3 nucleotides are TGTGCCAGCAGTGAAAATTTGGGCACTGAAGCTTTCTTT. This sequence joins TRBV2 and TRBJ1-1, with D uncertain. The germline V gene has CDR1 SNHLY and CDR2 FYNNEI. This CDR3 is built from 13 residues. Trimming stripped 2 bases from V and 4 bases from J, with 8 bases between.

In this sample, this clonotype turned up many times. The chain has TRBV20-1 and TRBJ2-1; D is possibly TRBD1 (5 bases). Germline V lookup: CDR1 DFQATT, CDR2 SNEGSKA (reference sequence). The CDR3 has 15 residues. With 0 bases removed from V and 6 bases from J, the gap between germline ends came to 15 bases. The CDR3 coding sequence is TGCAGTGCTAGAGATGCCGTCAGGGTAGGCAATGAGCAGTTCTTC. It codes for CSARDAVRVGNEQFF.

This clonotype turned up a few times. This sequence joins TRBV7-2 and TRBJ2-2, with 7 positions matching TRBD2. Germline loops: CDR1 SGHTA, CDR2 FQGNSA. The CDR3 covers 16 residues. With V trimmed by 5 bases and J by 1 base, 7 bases remained unmatched. CDR3 residues: CASSPRTRRNTGELFF. CDR3 DNA: TGTGCCAGCAGCCCAAGGACTAGACGGAACACCGGGGAGCTGTTTTTT.

The genes are TRBV9 and TRBJ2-7; TRBD1 agrees at 10 bases. Germline trimming cut 3 bases from V and 6 bases from J; bases unmatched to any gene: 9. Germline CDR1 SGDLS, CDR2 YYNGEE. The CDR3 covers 15 residues. CDR3 nucleotides: TGTGCCAGCAGCGCAAGCCGGGACAGGGGATTCGAGCAGTACTTC. Translating it yields CASSASRDRGFEQYF. Full variable domain (outside the CDR3, taken from reference TRBV9 and TRBJ2-7): DSGVTQTPKHLITATGQRVTLRCSPRSGDLSVYWYQQSLDQGLQFLIQYYNGEERAKGNILERFSAQQFPDLHSELNLSSLELGDSALYFCASSASRDRGFEQYFGPGTRLTVT.